This TCR beta chain stems from a study of Graves' ophthalmopathy and Graves' hyperthyroidism. Notes on the study in general: Ophthalmopathy and stable hyperthyroidism were discriminated by a 13-signature model, with 87.88% sensitivity and about 76% specificity.

Germline lookup yields CDR1 SGHRS and CDR2 YFSETQ. The CDR3 is made up of 16 amino acids. Concerning this clonotype itself: As yet, its antigen is unknown. The junction does not match germline at one end; this may be a read error.

Researchers took RNA transcripts and amplified TCR beta CDR3 regions from them. First-round RT-PCR employed HTBI primers, with a second-round multiplex PCR after it. TCRdb reprocessed the multiplex PCR reads via MiXCR and lists one record per CDR3 protein. Here the sample spans 560,000 or so distinct CDR3 sequences, 39% being singletons. Ages of hyperthyroidism patients ran from 18 to 65, and their diagnoses were new, under 2 months' duration. Uncontrolled infections, pregnancy, lactation or other autoimmune diseases led to patient exclusion. Orbital computed tomography and thyroid ultrasound, along with TRAb, serum thyroxine and clinical symptoms, underpinned diagnosis.

Sequencing used peripheral blood or thyroid tissue (not recorded which). This clonotype originated in an adult man with Graves' hyperthyroidism. The chain has TRBV5-1 and TRBJ2-7; D is unresolved. For the CDR3, the DNA is TGCGCCAGCAGCTTGGAGCGACATAGCAGCTCCTACGAGCGGTACTTC. Residues: CASSLERHSSSYERYF.